Shown below are 26 T cell receptor beta chains from a single sample sequenced in a study of cytomegalovirus exposure and HLA in healthy donors. Primers: 60 Vbeta forward and 13 Jbeta reverse. TCRdb's table, derived via immunoSEQ multiplex PCR, lists solely in-frame clones and lacks some. Among about 200,000 clones, around four fifths were seen once, and the ten largest hold 3.8%. Sequencing input: PBMCs. These receptors were obtained from a male donor in good health and CMV-seronegative.

On this clone itself: The junction departs from the called germline gene at one end, perhaps through a read error. The V call is TRBV7-8, the J call TRBJ2-1; TRBD2 might be the D (5 bases). The length of the CDR3 is 17 residues. CDR1 and CDR2 (germline): SGHVS, FQNEAQ. The DNA for the CDR3 is TGTGCCAGCAGCCTAGCCACCCTCATCAGCTCCTACAATGAGCAGTTCTTC. This translates into CASSLATLISSYNEQFF.

Comments on this clone: Germline and junction disagree at one end, which may indicate a read error. The chain combines TRBV7-9 with TRBJ2-3, with 8 bases matching TRBD2. Looked up from germline, CDR1 is SEHNR and CDR2 is FQNEAQ (reference sequence). CDR3 size: 18 residues. CDR3 loop: CSSSPIGQRGTSTDTQYF. DNA for the CDR3: TGTTCCAGCAGCCCAATAGGTCAGCGGGGGACTAGCACAGATACGCAGTATTTT.

The chain employs TRBV27 and TRBJ2-3; 9 nucleotides line up with TRBD2. Germline V gene data show CDR1 as MNHEY and CDR2 as SMNVEV (reference sequence). V lost 8 bases and J lost 8; bases outside the gene matches: 20. This CDR3 spans 17 amino acids. CDR3 sequence reads: CASGPPVGTSRSGTQYF. The CDR3, as DNA: TGTGCCAGCGGGCCCCCGGTCGGGACTAGCCGAAGTGGTACGCAGTATTTT.

The V and J genes are TRBV4-1 and TRBJ2-1; D unclear. CDR1 and CDR2 (germline): MGHRA, YSYEKL. The CDR3 spans 14 residues. V was trimmed by 4 bases and J by 6 bases, leaving 13 bases between them. The DNA of the CDR3 is TGCGCCAGCAGCCGCTTCGAGGCGCGCAATGAGCAGTTCTTC. Protein: CASSRFEARNEQFF.

The V and J genes are TRBV5-6 and TRBJ1-2, with a tentative D call TRBD1 (6 bases). V lost 0 bases to trimming and J lost 8 bases, with 11 bases between them. This CDR3 is built from 13 residues. Germline loops: CDR1 SGHDT, CDR2 YYEEEE. CDR3 DNA: TGTGCCAGCAGCTTGGCCAGGGGCTGGGGCTACACCTTC. Encoded protein: CASSLARGWGYTF.

This sequence joins TRBV23-1 and TRBJ2-4; D not certain. TRBV23-1 is an ORF, with its function uncertain. Trimming removed 2 bases from V and 9 bases from J, with 14 bases in between. The CDR3 runs to 14 residues. CDR3 nucleotide sequence: TGCGCCAGCAGTCAACCTATGAGGATCGTCATTCAGTACTTC. Residues: CASSQPMRIVIQYF.

This chain links TRBV6-1 with TRBJ2-7, with D perhaps matching TRBD1 (5 bases). The germline V gene encodes CDR1 MNHNS and CDR2 SASEGT. The CDR3 spans 12 residues. Deletions cut 9 bases from V and 7 bases from J, with 16 bases between. The CDR3 nucleotides are TGTGCCAGTACCCCTCTAAGGGGAGAGCAGTACTTC. Translating it yields CASTPLRGEQYF.

The sample holds a few counts of this clone. The chain employs TRBV5-1 and TRBJ1-5, with 12 bases that match TRBD1. Germline V gene data show CDR1 as SGHRS and CDR2 as YFSETQ. J lost 2 bases, V lost 4 bases, and 4 bases had no gene match. CDR3 length equals 16 residues. For the CDR3, the DNA is TGCGCCAGCAGCCCCGGGACAGGGGGCGGCAATCAGCCCCAGCATTTT. Encoded protein: CASSPGTGGGNQPQHF.

This clone turned up a few times. The V call is TRBV5-1, the J call TRBJ1-2; 9 nucleotides agree with TRBD1. CDR1 is SGHRS, CDR2 YFSETQ, per germline. J lost 2 bases, V lost 4 bases, and 6 bases had no gene match. The CDR3 consists of 15 residues. The CDR3 sequence: CASSPGTGTNYGYTF. CDR3 DNA: TGCGCCAGCAGCCCCGGGACAGGGACGAACTATGGCTACACCTTC.

The V gene is TRBV7-3, the J gene TRBJ1-5, with TRBD1 matching 9 bases. From germline, CDR1 is SGHTA and CDR2 FQGTGA. This CDR3 spans 13 amino acids. With 5 bases clipped from V and 7 bases from J, the junction kept 3 bases outside the gene matches. The DNA for the CDR3 is TGTGCCAGCAGCCAGACAGGGGGGCAGCCCCAGCATTTT. It specifies CASSQTGGQPQHF.

The count of this clone is one. At one end, the junction sequence differs from germline, possibly due to a read error. The chain couples TRBV7-9 to TRBJ1-2; 7 bases line up with TRBD1. CDR1 and CDR2 (germline): SEHNR, FQNEAQ (reference sequence). This CDR3 comprises 14 residues. The CDR3 bases are TGTTCCAGCAGTCTTGGGACAGATCTTTATGGCTACACCTTC. Translated: CSSSLGTDLYGYTF.

The chain links TRBV12-5 to TRBJ1-1, with TRBD1 matching over 7 bases. This CDR3 has 13 residues. After removal of 7 bases from V and 4 bases from J, the junction contained 6 bases not matched to a gene. Germline CDR1 reads LGHNT; CDR2 reads FRNRAP. CDR3 sequence (DNA): TGTGCTAGTGCCCCAGGGGGTGGCACTGAAGCTTTCTTT. It is translated as CASAPGGGTEAFF.

This clone was found a few times. This sequence joins TRBV4-2 and TRBJ1-4; possibly TRBD1 for D (6 bases). Germline V gene lookup returns CDR1 LGHNA and CDR2 YNFKEQ. Trimming shortened V by 2 bases and J by 0 bases, and 16 bases separated the two germline ends. CDR3 size: 18 residues. Written as DNA, the CDR3 is TGTGCCAGCAGCCAATATAGGGACATACGATCAACTAATGAAAAACTGTTTTTT. This encodes CASSQYRDIRSTNEKLFF.

The CDR3 is CASSIQGGSYEQYF. The CDR3 DNA sequence: TGTGCCAGTAGTATTCAGGGAGGCTCCTACGAGCAGTACTTC. The gene calls are TRBV19 and TRBJ2-7; D possibly corresponds to TRBD2 (6 bases). The germline V gene encodes CDR1 LNHDA and CDR2 SQIVND (reference sequence). Between the trimmed V and J ends, which lost 3 bases and 0 bases, there was a span of 9 bases. This CDR3 contains 14 residues.

The J gene is TRBJ2-5, the V gene TRBV16, with 10 bases lining up with TRBD2. Trimming removed 0 bases from V and 2 bases from J; junction bases left unmatched: 9. The CDR3 runs 18 residues. Germline loops: CDR1 KGHSY, CDR2 FQNENV. The CDR3 protein is CASSQSGIAGGLQETQYF. The CDR3 DNA reads as TGTGCCAGCAGCCAATCGGGAATAGCGGGAGGTCTGCAAGAGACCCAGTACTTC.

The chain uses TRBV23-1 and TRBJ2-7, with D tentatively TRBD2 (5 bases). TRBV23-1 is an open reading frame, and its role is uncertain. The CDR3 has 13 amino acids. V was clipped by 10 bases and J by 6 bases, with 19 bases between them. The CDR3: CATKRTGVGEQYF. The CDR3 nucleotides read TGCGCCACCAAGAGGACTGGGGTGGGCGAGCAGTACTTC.

There are a few counts of this clone. The chain has TRBV2 and TRBJ1-1, with D possibly being TRBD1 (5 bases). V was clipped by 6 bases and J by 1 base, with 15 bases between them. Germline V gene data show CDR1 as SNHLY and CDR2 as FYNNEI. This CDR3 has 15 amino acids. In DNA, the CDR3 is TGTGCCAGCAGCTCAAGACTTGGACAGAACACTGAAGCTTTCTTT. This translates into CASSSRLGQNTEAFF.

The chain links TRBV29-1 to TRBJ2-1; 12 bases align to TRBD2. Germline trimming cut 5 bases from V and 7 bases from J; bases unmatched to any gene: 6. The CDR3 runs 14 residues. Germline V gene sequence: CDR1 SQVTM, CDR2 ANQGSEA. CDR3 loop: CSVRGTSGSNEQFF. The CDR3 coding sequence is TGCAGCGTTAGGGGGACTAGCGGGTCGAATGAGCAGTTCTTC.

This clone was counted a single time. J is TRBJ2-3 and V is TRBV6-6, with TRBD1 identical over 9 bases. The CDR3 has 14 amino acids. The V gene's germline CDR1 is MNHNY and CDR2 SVGAGI (reference sequence). V lost 6 bases to trimming and J lost 6 bases; unmatched junction nucleotides: 7. The CDR3 sequence is CASSLTGGRDTQYF. CDR3 DNA: TGTGCCAGCAGCCTTACAGGGGGCAGGGATACGCAGTATTTT.

This clone was counted between two and nine times. The chain employs TRBV27 and TRBJ2-1; 8 nucleotides agree with TRBD2. The length of the CDR3 is 14 residues. The germline CDR1 and CDR2 sequences are MNHEY and SMNVEV (reference sequence). The V gene end was trimmed by 7 bases and the J gene end by 5 bases; junction bases not matched to a gene: 7. The CDR3 DNA reads as TGTGCCAGCAAACGGGGGGGAATCAACAATGAGCAGTTCTTC. This codes for CASKRGGINNEQFF.

As regards this clone: Other DNA sequences of this sample code for an identical CDR3. The V and J genes are TRBV6-1 and TRBJ2-5; TRBD1 matches 8 bases. J lost 2 bases, V lost 5 bases, and 1 base had no gene match. Germline-derived CDR1 and CDR2 are MNHNS and SASEGT. CDR3 length: 13 residues. The CDR3 sequence is CASSRTGQETQYF. For the CDR3, the DNA is TGTGCCAGCAGTAGGACAGGGCAAGAGACCCAGTACTTC.

The V call is TRBV7-3, the J call TRBJ2-7; D remains ambiguous. The V and J ends lost 4 bases and 6 bases respectively, with 10 bases between them. Germline loops: CDR1 SGHTA, CDR2 FQGTGA. The CDR3 extends over 12 amino acids. The CDR3 spells CASSSFGGEQYF. In DNA, the CDR3 is TGTGCCAGCAGCTCATTCGGTGGCGAGCAGTACTTC.

This chain joins TRBV2 and TRBJ1-5; unclear D gene. The length of the CDR3 is 15 residues. The germline V and J ends were trimmed by 2 bases and 2 bases, with 10 bases remaining between them. CDR1 SNHLY and CDR2 FYNNEI come from the germline V gene. The CDR3 spells CASSERPPGNQPQHF. In DNA form, the CDR3 reads TGTGCCAGCAGTGAACGCCCCCCGGGCAATCAGCCCCAGCATTTT.

The chain links TRBV30 to TRBJ2-3; tentative D call: TRBD1 (6 bases). CDR1 is GTSNPN and CDR2 is SVGIG in the germline V gene (reference sequence). The CDR3 runs to 14 residues. V shed 7 bases and J shed 2 bases, with 16 bases lying between them. The CDR3 DNA reads TGTGCCTTGGCTGGCAGGGGCTACACAGATACGCAGTATTTT. This codes for CALAGRGYTDTQYF.

This clone was detected ten times or more. The genes are TRBV30 and TRBJ2-7; D is perhaps TRBD1 (6 bases). V was cut by 0 bases and J by 6 bases, with 12 bases left in between. Germline V gene data show CDR1 as GTSNPN and CDR2 as SVGIG (reference sequence). The CDR3 sequence is 13 residues long. The chain's CDR3 is CAWSVVGAGEQYF. The CDR3 bases are TGTGCCTGGAGTGTAGTGGGGGCGGGCGAGCAGTACTTC.

This clone was found once. This chain links TRBV5-4 with TRBJ2-6, with 8 bases aligning to TRBD1. V trimming: 5 bases; J trimming: 2 bases; junction bases outside the gene matches: 18. The CDR3 runs 20 residues. The V gene's germline CDR1 is SGHNT and CDR2 YYREEE (reference sequence). The CDR3 region has the DNA TGTGCCAGCAGTTTTGGACAGGGCAGGGTCGGGGTGGCTGGGGCCAACGTCCTGACTTTC. This translates into CASSFGQGRVGVAGANVLTF.